This T cell receptor beta chain was sequenced for a study of cytomegalovirus exposure and HLA in healthy donors. Study as a whole: Early released data comprised approximately 85 million unique TCRs from HLA-typed donors.

The study's findings and limits: Reportedly, HLA-A and HLA-B alleles of most subjects were accurately predicted from TCR beta. In a later analysis, specific HLA alleles were associated with over 15,000 TCR beta sequences at a 0.05 false discovery rate.

Germline V gene lookup returns CDR1 KGHSH and CDR2 LQKENI. V lost 3 bases, J lost 5 bases, and 10 bases lay in between. There are 14 residues in the CDR3. With 60 Vbeta and 13 Jbeta primers, the PCR was carried out. Sequenced by immunoSEQ multiplex PCR; TCRdb stores in-frame clones only, minus some. The sample shows about 120,000 clones, about four fifths of them seen only once. Donors were ostensibly healthy at sampling, although undocumented immune exposures were probable. In the case of this clone: The antigen is unknown.

The receptor was derived from a middle-aged woman in good health and CMV-seronegative. The sequenced material came from PBMCs. The V call is TRBV18, the J call TRBJ2-2, with D perhaps matching TRBD1 (5 bases). CDR3 sequence reads: CASSPNPGTGELFF. In nucleotides, the CDR3 is TGTGCCAGCTCACCGAACCCAGGGACCGGGGAGCTGTTTTTT.